This T cell receptor (beta chain) was profiled in a study of early T cells in non-severe SARS-CoV-2 infection. Notes on the study in general: Lookups in VDJdb leaned toward anti-spike CD8 responses and missed private and CD4 specificities.

MiXCR, run by TCRdb on the 5' RACE reads, gives a single entry per CDR3 protein. The sample records roughly 72,000 distinct CDR3 sequences, 13% being singletons. This CDR3 region has 14 residues. Germline V gene sequence: CDR1 SGHTA, CDR2 FQGNSA. The V gene lost 6 bases and the J gene lost 2 bases, with 11 bases spanning the gap. This clonotype has only a few counts. Its antigen is not identified. V gene TRBV7-2 combines with J gene TRBJ2-4; D is uncertain. This sequence originates from an adult who was a healthcare worker with PCR-confirmed SARS-CoV-2 infection or an uninfected control (not recorded which). Sequencing input: whole blood. CDR3 residues: CASRSRDTKNIQYF. In nucleotides, the CDR3 is TGTGCCAGCAGGAGTCGAGATACCAAAAACATTCAGTACTTC.